A single sample gave rise to the 27 T cell receptor beta chains below, sequenced in a study of prognosis after radiotherapy for stage I lung cancer. The authors amplified TCR beta CDR3 from genomic DNA using two-round multiplex PCR. The first PCR round targeted every TRBV and TRBJ gene with specific primers. TCRdb reprocessed the multiplex PCR reads via MiXCR and lists one record per CDR3 protein. The sample lists 50,000 or so distinct CDR3 sequences, 30% to 35% occurring once. Sequences were derived from PBMCs, sampled before or after stereotactic body radiation therapy (not recorded which). All receptors derive from a donor over 45 with non-small cell lung cancer.

This clonotype was recorded at least ten times. The genes are TRBV11-3 and TRBJ2-1; D gene uncertain. The V end lost 5 bases, the J end lost 3 bases, and 14 bases lay between the germline ends. Germline lookup yields CDR1 SGHNT and CDR2 YENEEA. The CDR3 sequence is 15 residues long. The CDR3 is CASSLTGILYNEQFF. CDR3 nucleotides: TGTGCCAGCAGCCTGACTGGGATCCTCTACAATGAGCAGTTCTTC.

Points on this clonotype: A read error likely explains this, since a far larger clone differs by one base. The rearrangement uses TRBV6-4 and TRBJ2-5; 10 bases line up with TRBD2. CDR3 length equals 15 residues. Germline loops: CDR1 MRHNA, CDR2 SNTAGT. V lost 6 bases, J lost 5 bases, and 9 bases stayed unmatched. The CDR3 loop reads CASSTLAGLGETQYF. CDR3 bases: TGTGCCAGCAGCACACTAGCGGGACTTGGGGAGACCCAGTACTTC.

On this clonotype: Only one base separates this from a far larger clonotype, so it likely reflects a read error. The V call is TRBV6-2 or TRBV6-3, the J call TRBJ1-4, with D uncertain. The CDR3 has 13 residues. Per germline, CDR1 MNHEY and CDR2 SVGEGT. Trimming pared 6 bases from V and 7 bases from J, leaving 12 bases between. The CDR3 is CASRHPGSEKLFF. The CDR3 bases are TGTGCCAGCAGACATCCGGGGAGTGAAAAACTGTTTTTT.

This clonotype was recorded at least ten times. The chain employs TRBV6-2 or TRBV6-3 and TRBJ1-1, with D perhaps matching TRBD1 (5 bases). The germline V gene has CDR1 MNHEY and CDR2 SVGEGT. V was pared by 5 bases and J by 4 bases, with 20 bases between. The CDR3 consists of 16 residues. The DNA for the CDR3 is TGTGCCAGCAGTGAACAGCCGACAGCTAGGCGCACTGAAGCTTTCTTT. Its translation: CASSEQPTARRTEAFF.

In regard to this clonotype: This may be a read error, as it is one base from a much larger clone. The chain joins TRBV9 to TRBJ2-7; the match to TRBD2 covers 7 bases. Germline loops: CDR1 SGDLS, CDR2 YYNGEE. The length of the CDR3 is 15 residues. V lost 7 bases, J lost 7 bases, and 17 bases stayed unmatched. The CDR3 reads CASSARGSGHNEQYF. Written as DNA, the CDR3 is TGTGCCAGCTCAGCGCGCGGGAGTGGGCACAATGAGCAGTACTTC.

This clonotype was picked up many times. The chain recombines TRBV7-2 with TRBJ1-1; TRBD1 matches 9 bases. Trimming at V came to 6 bases and at J to 4 bases, leaving 9 bases not matched to a gene. The CDR3 extends over 15 amino acids. Germline loops: CDR1 SGHTA, CDR2 FQGNSA. CDR3 in DNA: TGTGCCAGCAGAACAGGGTCGGGACAGGGCACTGAAGCTTTCTTT. This encodes CASRTGSGQGTEAFF.

In the case of this clonotype: A much larger clone lies a single base off, so this may be a read error. The rearrangement joins TRBV6-2 or TRBV6-3 to TRBJ1-5; 7 bases map to TRBD1. This CDR3 has 19 amino acids. CDR1 is MNHEY, CDR2 SVGEGT, per germline. The CDR3 reads CANSDDRVGLRSGNQPQHF. DNA of the CDR3: TGTGCCAACAGTGATGACAGGGTAGGACTCCGATCGGGAAATCAGCCCCAGCATTTT.

For this clonotype: It differs at one base from a far larger clone, so likely a read error. The chain employs TRBV6-2 or TRBV6-3 and TRBJ2-3; D call uncertain. Germline V gene data show CDR1 as MNHEY and CDR2 as SVGEGT. The CDR3 runs to 20 residues. V was trimmed by 5 bases and J by 5 bases, leaving 32 bases between them. Written as DNA, the CDR3 is TGTGCCAGCAGTATAAATTTCAGAGGCGCAGCCGTCAAGTACAAAGATACGCAGTATTTT. Its translation: CASSINFRGAAVKYKDTQYF.

The chain is built from TRBV6-1 and TRBJ2-5; D perhaps matches TRBD2 (6 bases). The CDR3 runs to 13 residues. The germline V gene encodes CDR1 MNHNS and CDR2 SASEGT. V was cut by 8 bases and J by 7 bases, with 17 bases left in between. Here the CDR3 reads CASPGGFPRTQYF. Here the CDR3 DNA reads TGTGCCAGCCCCGGGGGATTCCCTCGGACCCAGTACTTC.

This clonotype was seen many times. The chain joins TRBV19 to TRBJ2-3; D not resolved. Looked up from germline, CDR1 is LNHDA and CDR2 is SQIVND (reference sequence). V lost 5 bases and J lost 1, with 10 bases in between. The CDR3 is 14 amino acids. The CDR3 sequence: CASSLGRGTDTQYF. The CDR3 region has the DNA TGTGCCAGTAGTCTAGGTAGAGGCACAGATACGCAGTATTTT.

This clonotype was picked up many times. The rearrangement uses TRBV12-3 or TRBV12-4 and TRBJ2-1, with TRBD1 matching 10 bases. This CDR3 region has 15 residues. The V segment lost 6 bases and the J segment 8 bases; nucleotides outside the gene matches: 10. CDR3 amino acids: CASRPDRGRFDEQFF. The DNA of the CDR3 is TGTGCCAGCAGACCCGACAGGGGGCGCTTCGATGAGCAGTTCTTC.

This clonotype was picked up many times. The rearrangement links TRBV5-1 to TRBJ2-7, with TRBD2 matching 9 bases. CDR1 and CDR2 from the germline V gene are SGHRS and YFSETQ. The V and J ends lost 1 base and 5 bases, in that order; junction bases with no gene match: 1. The length of the CDR3 is 13 residues. As DNA, the CDR3 is TGCGCCAGCAGCTTGTTAGCGGGAGACGAGCAGTACTTC. It specifies CASSLLAGDEQYF.

Many counts were recorded for this clonotype. The CDR3 region has the DNA TGTGCCAGCAGTTACTCGAAAAGGCAGGCTGCCTACGAGCAGTACTTC. Translated, it gives CASSYSKRQAAYEQYF. The gene calls are TRBV6-2 or TRBV6-3 and TRBJ2-7; D ambiguous. V shed 0 bases and J shed 2 bases, with 14 bases lying between them. The CDR3 length is 16 residues. Germline V gene data show CDR1 as MNHEY and CDR2 as SVGEGT.

This clonotype was observed at least ten times. This chain uses TRBV10-3 with TRBJ2-1; 13 bases fit TRBD2. The germline CDR1 and CDR2 sequences are ENHRY and SYGVKD. V trimming: 0 bases; J trimming: 7 bases; junction bases outside the gene matches: 3. The CDR3 covers 16 residues. The CDR3 loop reads CAISESRLAGGNEQFF. The CDR3 DNA reads as TGTGCCATCAGTGAGTCAAGACTAGCGGGAGGAAATGAGCAGTTCTTC.

The table lists this clonotype with many counts. The chain uses TRBV19 and TRBJ1-3; D uncertain. V lost 4 bases and J 2 bases, leaving 9 bases between the germline ends. The CDR3 spans 14 residues. Looked up from germline, CDR1 is LNHDA and CDR2 is SQIVND (reference sequence). CDR3: CASSTNGAGNTIYF. As DNA, the CDR3 is TGTGCCAGTAGTACGAATGGGGCTGGAAACACCATATATTTT.

This clonotype has at least ten counts. The V gene is TRBV29-1, the J gene TRBJ2-3, with 7 bases that match TRBD2. The germline gives CDR1 SQVTM, CDR2 ANQGSEA. The CDR3 is 14 residues long. Losses at the gene ends were 4 bases for V and 0 bases for J; bases not matched to a gene: 4. CDR3 protein: CSVAGGPSTDTQYF. CDR3 DNA sequence: TGCAGCGTTGCGGGAGGCCCTAGCACAGATACGCAGTATTTT.

This clonotype was counted at least ten times. V usage is TRBV6-2 or TRBV6-3 and J usage is TRBJ2-7, with D perhaps matching TRBD2 (7 bases). The CDR3 contains 17 residues. CDR1 and CDR2 from the germline V gene are MNHEY and SVGEGT. Trimming pared 4 bases from V and 2 bases from J, leaving 21 bases between. CDR3 coding DNA: TGTGCCAGCAGTTTGGGGGGGGGGGCTAGCACTACCTACGAGCAGTACTTC. It translates to CASSLGGGASTTYEQYF.

This clonotype occurred many times. The chain is built from TRBV11-1 and TRBJ2-1; the match to TRBD1 covers 7 bases. The CDR3 is 15 residues long. The germline CDR1 and CDR2 sequences are SGHAT and FQDESV (reference sequence). Trimming removed 1 base from V and 3 bases from J; junction bases left unmatched: 3. CDR3 protein: CASSLDRGNYNEQFF. In nucleotides, the CDR3 is TGTGCCAGCAGCTTAGACAGGGGCAACTACAATGAGCAGTTCTTC.

This clonotype was seen at least ten times. The chain carries TRBV19 and TRBJ2-6, with TRBD2 matching 7 bases. Germline-derived CDR1 and CDR2 are LNHDA and SQIVND (reference sequence). This CDR3 region has 15 residues. With 7 bases clipped from V and 2 bases from J, the junction kept 5 bases outside the gene matches. The CDR3 region is CASTLGGTGANVLTF. In DNA, the CDR3 is TGTGCCAGTACCCTGGGGGGGACTGGGGCCAACGTCCTGACTTTC.

In its sample, this clonotype was seen many times. The chain uses TRBV7-2 and TRBJ1-4; D uncertain. CDR3 size: 13 residues. Germline V gene sequence: CDR1 SGHTA, CDR2 FQGNSA. V lost 2 bases and J lost 5, with 6 bases in between. The CDR3 protein is CASSLNLNEKLFF. The CDR3 DNA reads as TGTGCCAGCAGCTTAAATTTGAATGAAAAACTGTTTTTT.

The sample holds many counts of this clonotype. This chain connects TRBV18 to TRBJ2-1; 7 positions match TRBD1. The ends lost 2 bases at V and 5 bases at J; junction bases unmatched: 6. Per germline, CDR1 KGHSH and CDR2 LQKENI. The CDR3 has 15 residues. The CDR3: CASSPFFGQDNEQFF. CDR3 sequence (DNA): TGTGCCAGCTCACCATTCTTCGGACAGGACAATGAGCAGTTCTTC.

There are many counts of this clonotype. The chain uses TRBV9 and TRBJ1-2; 9 nucleotides line up with TRBD1. With 5 bases clipped from V and 4 bases from J, the junction kept 6 bases outside the gene matches. The V gene's germline CDR1 is SGDLS and CDR2 YYNGEE. The length of the CDR3 is 14 residues. CDR3 sequence reads: CASSTGTGIYGYTF. In nucleotides, the CDR3 is TGTGCCAGCAGTACCGGGACAGGGATCTATGGCTACACCTTC.

This clonotype was found many times. The V gene is TRBV6-4, the J gene TRBJ1-2, with D perhaps TRBD1 (6 bases). Germline CDR1 and CDR2: MRHNA and SNTAGT. This CDR3 region has 14 residues. V lost 6 bases and J lost 2, with 13 bases in between. CDR3 DNA: TGTGCCAGCAGCCCGGGACACATAAACTATGGCTACACCTTC. Protein sequence: CASSPGHINYGYTF.

Turning to this clonotype: A much larger clone lies a single base off, so this may be a read error. The chain recombines TRBV7-8 with TRBJ1-1, with D unresolved. The length of the CDR3 is 14 residues. V lost 1 base and J lost 11, with 17 bases in between. Looked up from germline, CDR1 is SGHVS and CDR2 is FQNEAQ. The CDR3, as DNA: TGTGCCAGCAGCTTAGAGGGAGGAAGCGTGACTGCTTTCTTT. Translated, it gives CASSLEGGSVTAFF.

This clonotype was found many times. The rearrangement uses TRBV29-1 and TRBJ1-3; D is ambiguous. This CDR3 is 13 amino acids long. CDR1 and CDR2 (germline): SQVTM, ANQGSEA. Trimming cost V 3 bases and J 4 bases, with 10 bases left between them. The CDR3 nucleotides read TGCAGCGTTGAGATTCAAGCAGGAAACACCATATATTTT. Translated, it gives CSVEIQAGNTIYF.

Only one count was recorded for this clonotype. J is TRBJ2-7 and V is TRBV6-2 or TRBV6-3; TRBD2 aligns across 7 bases. Germline loops: CDR1 MNHEY, CDR2 SVGEGT. The CDR3 length is 17 residues. The trim removed 0 bases at V and 4 bases at J, leaving 12 bases unmatched. CDR3 in DNA: TGTGCCAGCAGTTACTCCAGACTATCGGGAGGTAAGTACGAGCAGTACTTC. Encoded protein: CASSYSRLSGGKYEQYF.

This clonotype was detected only once. V and J are TRBV20-1 and TRBJ2-1; D not resolved. The CDR3 loop spans 15 amino acids. In germline, CDR1 is DFQATT, CDR2 SNEGSKA (reference sequence). Trimming took off 0 bases at V and 8 bases at J, with 17 bases between the two ends. The CDR3 DNA follows: TGCAGTGCTAGAGAAGGTGCTCTTCAATCTGATGAGCAGTTCTTC. This gives the protein CSAREGALQSDEQFF.